This TCR beta chain emerged from a study of blood T cell repertoires in COVID-19. Sequenced by immunoSEQ multiplex PCR; TCRdb stores in-frame clones only, minus some. Of about 98,000 clones in the sample, roughly 80% were seen once. Trimming removed 5 bases from V and 9 bases from J, with 22 bases in between. The CDR3 consists of 15 residues. Per germline, CDR1 MGHDK and CDR2 SYGVNS. The chain joins TRBV25-1 to TRBJ1-1; D remains unclear. Sample: peripheral blood. The receptor comes from an elderly man with acute or convalescent COVID-19. CDR3 region: CASSSDSQAPWKAFF. CDR3 DNA sequence: TGTGCCAGCAGTTCGGACTCCCAGGCCCCGTGGAAAGCTTTCTTT.